A selection of T cell receptor beta chains follows, all from one sample in a study of CD8+ T cells in alopecia areata. Sequenced by immunoSEQ multiplex PCR; TCRdb stores in-frame clones only, minus some. The sample carries 90,000 to 130,000 clones, 55% to 60% recorded once. Sequencing used NKG2D-low CD8+ T cells sorted from blood. The receptors were sampled from a human donor with alopecia areata. Each CDR3 is given with its conserved first and last residue. Fields, in order: CDR3 protein, CDR3 DNA, J gene, clone size, V gene, D gene. A D gene is named only where the DNA matches it firmly. Expanded clones are given a class, and other clones once, few, many or no size at all.

CDR3: CASSIAGVYTEAFF; DNA: TGTGCCAGTAGTATCGCGGGGGTTTACACTGAAGCTTTCTTT; J: TRBJ1-1; size: NA; V: TRBV19; D: NA
CDR3: CASSQTGSYEQYF; DNA: TGCGCCAGCAGCCAGACCGGGAGCTACGAGCAGTACTTC; J: TRBJ2-7; size: few; V: TRBV5-1; D: NA
CDR3: CASSQIMGQGHYGYTF; DNA: TGCGCCAGCAGCCAAATTATGGGACAGGGGCACTATGGCTACACCTTC; J: TRBJ1-2; size: NA; V: TRBV4-1; D: TRBD1
CDR3: CASSLDGGSMNTEAFF; DNA: TGCGCCAGCAGCCTCGATGGTGGGAGCATGAACACTGAAGCTTTCTTT; J: TRBJ1-1; size: NA; V: TRBV4-1; D: NA
CDR3: CASSRRTGVSMNTEAFF; DNA: TGTGCCAGCAGCAGAAGGACAGGAGTTTCTATGAACACTGAAGCTTTCTTT; J: TRBJ1-1; size: NA; V: TRBV7-8; D: TRBD1
CDR3: CSVEWTSGEQYF; DNA: TGCAGCGTTGAATGGACTAGCGGCGAGCAGTACTTC; J: TRBJ2-7; size: NA; V: TRBV29-1; D: TRBD2
CDR3: CASSLAPGVRDYEQYF; DNA: TGTGCCAGCAGCTTAGCGCCCGGTGTCAGGGACTACGAGCAGTACTTC; J: TRBJ2-7; size: few; V: TRBV7-9; D: NA
CDR3: CASGTTGDGYTF; DNA: TGTGCCAGCGGAACTACAGGGGATGGCTACACCTTC; J: TRBJ1-2; size: NA; V: TRBV11-2; D: TRBD1
CDR3: CASSEVTLDTGELFF; DNA: TGTGCCAGCAGTGAGGTGACTTTAGACACCGGGGAGCTGTTTTTT; J: TRBJ2-2; size: once; V: TRBV2; D: NA
CDR3: CASSPGSLEQYF; DNA: TGTGCCAGCAGCCCAGGTAGTCTCGAGCAGTACTTC; J: TRBJ2-7; size: NA; V: TRBV14; D: NA
CDR3: CASSETGGNTEAFF; DNA: TGTGCCAGCAGCGAGACAGGGGGCAACACTGAAGCTTTCTTT; J: TRBJ1-1; size: NA; V: TRBV14; D: TRBD1
CDR3: CASSMAGRSNEKLFF; DNA: TGTGCCAGTAGTATGGCAGGGCGGTCTAATGAAAAACTGTTTTTT; J: TRBJ1-4; size: NA; V: TRBV19; D: NA
CDR3: CSVLGGEAFF; DNA: TGCAGCGTTCTGGGGGGCGAAGCTTTCTTT; J: TRBJ1-1; size: NA; V: TRBV29-1; D: NA
CDR3: CASSHAEILRSYEQYF; DNA: TGTGCCAGCAGCCACGCCGAGATCTTACGGTCCTACGAGCAGTACTTC; J: TRBJ2-7; size: NA; V: TRBV28; D: NA
CDR3: CASSLEGLSLGDTQYF; DNA: TGTGCCAGCAGCTTAGAGGGACTGAGCCTCGGGGATACGCAGTATTTT; J: TRBJ2-3; size: NA; V: TRBV7-2; D: NA
CDR3: CASSDAGIAKNIQYF; DNA: TGTGCCAGCAGTGATGCGGGTATAGCCAAAAACATTCAGTACTTC; J: TRBJ2-4; size: NA; V: TRBV2; D: NA
CDR3: CASSQQAGANVLTF; DNA: TGTGCCAGCAGCCAACAGGCTGGGGCCAACGTCCTGACTTTC; J: TRBJ2-6; size: once; V: TRBV27; D: NA
CDR3: CASSDGYTGELFF; DNA: TGTGCCAGTAGTGATGGATACACCGGGGAGCTGTTTTTT; J: TRBJ2-2; size: NA; V: TRBV19; D: NA
CDR3: CTSSQGLAGTQETQYF; DNA: TGCACCAGCAGCCAAGGGTTAGCGGGGACCCAAGAGACCCAGTACTTC; J: TRBJ2-5; size: NA; V: TRBV1; D: NA
CDR3: CASSGWGSVIYEQYF; DNA: TGTGCCAGCAGCGGTTGGGGGTCGGTTATCTACGAGCAGTACTTC; J: TRBJ2-7; size: NA; V: TRBV2; D: NA
CDR3: CASSLGDTINEQFF; DNA: TGTGCCAGCAGCTTGGGGGACACAATCAATGAGCAGTTCTTC; J: TRBJ2-1; size: few; V: TRBV5-6; D: NA
CDR3: CASSLTSGAGNEQFF; DNA: TGTGCCAGTAGCCTAACCAGCGGGGCAGGCAATGAGCAGTTCTTC; J: TRBJ2-1; size: NA; V: TRBV19; D: TRBD2
CDR3: CASSSGDRASYEQYF; DNA: TGTGCCAGCAGCTCCGGGGACAGGGCTTCCTACGAGCAGTACTTC; J: TRBJ2-7; size: few; V: TRBV13; D: TRBD1
CDR3: CASSFSFEQFF; DNA: TGTGCCAGCAGTTTTAGTTTTGAGCAGTTCTTC; J: TRBJ2-1; size: NA; V: TRBV6-6; D: NA
CDR3: CASSFGAGASYEQYF; DNA: TGTGCCAGCAGTTTCGGGGCGGGGGCCTCCTACGAGCAGTACTTC; J: TRBJ2-7; size: NA; V: TRBV27; D: NA
CDR3: CASSLDIRGPSTDTQYF; DNA: TGTGCCAGCAGCTTGGATATCAGGGGCCCTAGCACAGATACGCAGTATTTT; J: TRBJ2-3; size: few; V: TRBV5-4; D: NA
CDR3: CATSRDDQPQHF; DNA: TGTGCCACCAGCAGAGATGATCAGCCCCAGCATTTT; J: TRBJ1-5; size: NA; V: TRBV15; D: NA
CDR3: CASGGPLEQYF; DNA: TGCGCCAGCGGAGGGCCTCTCGAGCAGTACTTC; J: TRBJ2-7; size: NA; V: TRBV5-1; D: NA
CDR3: CASSHLGNEQYF; DNA: TGTGCCAGCAGCCACCTTGGGAACGAGCAGTACTTC; J: TRBJ2-7; size: few; V: TRBV11-2; D: NA
CDR3: CASSYRERTIDTQYF; DNA: TGTGCCAGCAGCTACAGGGAGCGGACAATAGATACGCAGTATTTT; J: TRBJ2-3; size: NA; V: TRBV11-2; D: NA
CDR3: CASRKTSGEGANVLTF; DNA: TGTGCCAGCAGAAAGACTAGCGGGGAGGGGGCCAACGTCCTGACTTTC; J: TRBJ2-6; size: few; V: TRBV7-3; D: TRBD2